A single sample is the source of the 32 T cell receptor beta chains below, sequenced in a study of blood T cell repertoires in COVID-19. Generated by immunoSEQ multiplex PCR, the TCRdb table keeps only in-frame clones and is missing some. The sample has 84,000 or so clones; around 88% are singletons. Sequencing was done on a sample of peripheral blood. Receptor source: a man older than 75 with active or convalescent COVID-19.

V usage is TRBV12-3 or TRBV12-4 and J usage is TRBJ1-6; D not resolved. This CDR3 has 13 residues. With 8 bases removed from V and 10 bases from J, the gap between germline ends came to 15 bases. CDR3 sequence reads: CASSPSGGSPLHF. The CDR3 DNA sequence: TGTGCCAGCTCGCCCTCGGGAGGGTCACCCCTCCACTTT.

The gene calls are TRBV7-9 and TRBJ2-4; the D is unclear. The CDR3 runs to 15 residues. Trimming shortened V by 0 bases and J by 4 bases, and 10 bases separated the two germline ends. The V gene's germline CDR1 is SEHNR and CDR2 FQNEAQ (reference sequence). CDR3 loop: CASSLAWQAKNIQYF. The CDR3 bases are TGTGCCAGCAGCTTAGCGTGGCAGGCTAAAAACATTCAGTACTTC. The full variable domain, rest sourced from reference TRBV7-9 and TRBJ2-4, is DTGVSQNPRHKITKRGQNVTFRCDPISEHNRLYWYRQTLGQGPEFLTYFQNEAQLEKSRLLSDRFSAERPKGSFSTLEIQRTEQGDSAMYLCASSLAWQAKNIQYFGAGTRLSVL.

This clone was recorded only once. The CDR3 region is CASSQTGGSYTF. The CDR3 DNA reads as TGTGCCAGCAGCCAGACAGGGGGCAGCTACACCTTC. The chain employs TRBV6-2 or TRBV6-3 and TRBJ1-2, with TRBD1 matching 10 bases. This CDR3 is built from 12 residues. The germline V gene encodes CDR1 MNHEY and CDR2 SVGEGT. Trimming cost V 6 bases and J 9 bases; bases outside gene matches: 4.

The chain carries TRBV29-1 and TRBJ2-1, with TRBD2 matching 10 bases. The CDR3 sequence is 15 residues long. The germline V gene has CDR1 SQVTM and CDR2 ANQGSEA. The V segment lost 5 bases and the J segment 7 bases; nucleotides outside the gene matches: 11. The CDR3 sequence: CSVTKAGGPWNEQFF. In DNA, the CDR3 is TGCAGCGTTACTAAAGCGGGGGGGCCCTGGAATGAGCAGTTCTTC.

The V and J genes are TRBV18 and TRBJ1-1; D perhaps matches TRBD1 (5 bases). The CDR3 loop spans 17 amino acids. Per the germline V gene, CDR1 is KGHSH and CDR2 is LQKENI. V lost 0 bases to trimming and J lost 3 bases, with 17 bases between them. CDR3 loop: CASSPPSGGTGDTEAFF. CDR3 DNA: TGTGCCAGCTCACCACCGAGCGGCGGGACCGGTGACACTGAAGCTTTCTTT.

The chain joins TRBV7-2 to TRBJ1-6; D unresolved. V shed 5 bases and J shed 10 bases, with 15 bases lying between them. Germline V CDR1 and CDR2: SGHTA, FQGNSA. This CDR3 is built from 14 residues. The CDR3 here is CASSTGNGISPLHF. CDR3 DNA: TGTGCCAGCAGCACCGGAAACGGGATATCACCCCTCCACTTT.

The genes are TRBV2 and TRBJ1-5; D perhaps matches TRBD1 (6 bases). Trimming pared 4 bases from V and 5 bases from J, leaving 12 bases between. The CDR3 is 14 residues long. Germline V CDR1 and CDR2: SNHLY, FYNNEI. The CDR3 DNA reads TGTGCCAGCAGTGTTGTACAGGGCCATCAGCCCCAGCATTTT. Protein: CASSVVQGHQPQHF. The full variable domain, in which reference TRBV2 and TRBJ1-5 provide the parts outside the CDR3, is EPEVTQTPSHQVTQMGQEVILRCVPISNHLYFYWYRQILGQKVEFLVSFYNNEISEKSEIFDDQFSVERPDGSNFTLKIRSTKLEDSAMYFCASSVVQGHQPQHFGDGTRLSIL.

The chain combines TRBV25-1 with TRBJ1-2; possible D gene TRBD1, 6 bases. Trimming took 10 bases from V and 2 from J, leaving 17 bases between them. Germline CDR1 is MGHDK and CDR2 is SYGVNS. The CDR3 consists of 14 residues. CDR3 in DNA: TGTGCCACCCAAAGCCCGGACAGAAACTATGGCTACACCTTC. This codes for CATQSPDRNYGYTF.

This clone is categorized as medium-sized. The chain combines TRBV15 with TRBJ2-3; 9 nucleotides agree with TRBD1. Germline V gene data show CDR1 as LNHNV and CDR2 as YYDKDF (reference sequence). The trim removed 1 base at V and 7 bases at J, leaving 6 bases unmatched. CDR3 length equals 15 residues. The chain's CDR3 is CATSRGGTGLHTQYF. The CDR3 nucleotides read TGTGCCACCAGCAGAGGAGGGACAGGGCTTCATACGCAGTATTTT.

This clone was observed a few times. The chain couples TRBV29-1 to TRBJ2-1, with TRBD1 matching over 8 bases. The CDR3 length is 15 residues. V lost 0 bases, J lost 0 bases, and 1 base stayed unmatched. Germline V gives CDR1 SQVTM, CDR2 ANQGSEA. The CDR3, as DNA: TGCAGCGTTGAAGAGGGGACAGGCTCCTACAATGAGCAGTTCTTC. Its protein product is CSVEEGTGSYNEQFF.

J is TRBJ1-6 and V is TRBV5-1, with 9 bases identical to TRBD1. The CDR3 runs to 15 residues. CDR1 SGHRS and CDR2 YFSETQ come from the germline V gene. Losses at the gene ends were 4 bases for V and 7 bases for J; bases not matched to a gene: 6. CDR3 sequence reads: CASSGGDRANSPLHF. The CDR3 DNA reads as TGCGCCAGCAGCGGAGGGGACAGGGCGAATTCACCCCTCCACTTT.

The chain has TRBV27 and TRBJ2-1; 7 nucleotides agree with TRBD2. With V trimmed by 8 bases and J by 2 bases, 3 bases remained unmatched. CDR3 length: 13 amino acids. The V gene's germline CDR1 is MNHEY and CDR2 SMNVEV (reference sequence). In nucleotides, the CDR3 is TGTGCCAGCTCGGGAGGAGCCTACAATGAGCAGTTCTTC. The encoded protein is CASSGGAYNEQFF.

There are a few counts of this clone. CDR3 amino acids: CASSVIAGGNTGELFF. The CDR3 DNA sequence: TGTGCCAGCAGTGTTATAGCGGGGGGCAACACCGGGGAGCTGTTTTTT. V is TRBV6-1 and J is TRBJ2-2; 10 bases map to TRBD2. The CDR3 totals 16 residues. V shed 4 bases, J shed 2 bases, and the junction held 4 bases outside the gene matches. CDR1 MNHNS and CDR2 SASEGT come from the germline V gene.

The genes are TRBV7-3 and TRBJ2-5; the D gene is possibly TRBD1 (6 bases). Germline CDR1 reads SGHTA; CDR2 reads FQGTGA. The V end lost 4 bases, the J end lost 8 bases, and 20 bases lay between the germline ends. This CDR3 is 15 amino acids long. This CDR3 is CASSSDAQGHSTQYF. DNA for the CDR3: TGTGCCAGCAGCTCCGACGCCCAGGGACACTCAACCCAGTACTTC.

The chain couples TRBV19 to TRBJ1-5, with unresolved D. Germline V CDR1 and CDR2: LNHDA, SQIVND (reference sequence). This CDR3 is built from 13 residues. V gave up 4 bases and J gave up 3 bases, with 7 bases separating them. Written as DNA, the CDR3 is TGTGCCAGTAGTAGTGGCCTCAATCAGCCCCAGCATTTT. Translating gives CASSSGLNQPQHF.

The J gene is TRBJ2-7, the V gene TRBV19; D gene uncertain. CDR1 LNHDA and CDR2 SQIVND come from the germline V gene (reference sequence). Deletions cut 2 bases from V and 5 bases from J, with 7 bases between. The CDR3 extends over 12 amino acids. The CDR3: CASSITPNEQYF. The CDR3 DNA reads TGTGCCAGTAGTATAACGCCTAACGAGCAGTACTTC.

This rearrangement joins TRBV6-5 to TRBJ1-4, with unresolved D. The V and J ends lost 6 bases and 7 bases respectively, with 15 bases between them. Germline assignment: CDR1 MNHEY and CDR2 SVGAGI. The CDR3 is 14 residues long. In DNA, the CDR3 is TGTGCCAGCAGGCCCACTGGGAGTCGTGAAAAACTGTTTTTT. Its protein product is CASRPTGSREKLFF.

The V gene is TRBV25-1, the J gene TRBJ1-2; TRBD1 matches at 7 bases. The germline V gene encodes CDR1 MGHDK and CDR2 SYGVNS. This CDR3 comprises 15 residues. V lost 5 bases and J lost 4; bases outside the gene matches: 10. This chain's CDR3 is CASSSTTGESYGYTF. CDR3 in DNA: TGTGCCAGCAGTTCAACCACAGGGGAATCCTATGGCTACACCTTC.

This chain connects TRBV30 to TRBJ1-4; 7 nucleotides agree with TRBD1. J gave up 8 bases and V 3 bases, and 6 bases lay outside the gene matches. The CDR3 extends over 13 amino acids. Germline V gene sequence: CDR1 GTSNPN, CDR2 SVGIG (reference sequence). The CDR3: CAWSRDRKEKLFF. For the CDR3, the DNA is TGTGCCTGGAGCCGGGACAGAAAAGAAAAACTGTTTTTT.

This clone was detected only a few times. The rearrangement uses TRBV2 and TRBJ2-3; D not certain. The CDR3 has 13 residues. Deletions cut 8 bases from V and 3 bases from J, with 12 bases between. Looked up from germline, CDR1 is SNHLY and CDR2 is FYNNEI. The CDR3: CASDVGATDTQYF. Written as DNA, the CDR3 is TGTGCCAGCGACGTCGGAGCGACAGATACGCAGTATTTT. Full variable domain (missing parts from reference TRBV2 and TRBJ2-3): EPEVTQTPSHQVTQMGQEVILRCVPISNHLYFYWYRQILGQKVEFLVSFYNNEISEKSEIFDDQFSVERPDGSNFTLKIRSTKLEDSAMYFCASDVGATDTQYFGPGTRLTVL.

V is TRBV28 and J is TRBJ1-2; D remains ambiguous. V lost 2 bases to trimming and J lost 5 bases, with 12 bases between them. Germline loops: CDR1 MDHEN, CDR2 SYDVKM. The CDR3 has 14 residues. The CDR3 DNA reads as TGTGCCAGCAGTTTACAGGCGCGCAATTATGGCTACACCTTC. It specifies CASSLQARNYGYTF.

The CDR3 DNA sequence: TGTGCCAGCAGCGTAGACAGGGTGATCACAGATACGCAGTATTTT. Amino acids: CASSVDRVITDTQYF. The chain links TRBV9 to TRBJ2-3; D might be TRBD1 (6 bases). The CDR3 is 15 amino acids. V shed 0 bases and J shed 2 bases, with 10 bases lying between them. CDR1 and CDR2 (germline): SGDLS, YYNGEE.

The chain is built from TRBV5-1 and TRBJ2-3; 8 bases fit TRBD2. This CDR3 has 16 amino acids. The J segment lost 2 bases and the V segment lost 3 bases, leaving 8 bases of the junction unmatched. The germline V gene has CDR1 SGHRS and CDR2 YFSETQ. This CDR3 reads CASSSRGGPPTDTQYF. Here the CDR3 DNA reads TGCGCCAGCAGCTCTCGGGGGGGCCCTCCCACAGATACGCAGTATTTT.

The chain couples TRBV7-8 to TRBJ2-2; 7 bases line up with TRBD2. From germline, CDR1 is SGHVS and CDR2 FQNEAQ. V shed 2 bases, J shed 6 bases, and the junction held 6 bases outside the gene matches. This CDR3 is 15 amino acids long. The CDR3 is CASSLRGLGAGELFF. DNA of the CDR3: TGTGCCAGCAGCTTACGAGGACTAGGGGCCGGGGAGCTGTTTTTT.

The chain joins TRBV19 to TRBJ2-5, with TRBD1 as a possible D gene (6 bases). This CDR3 comprises 15 residues. The V gene's germline CDR1 is LNHDA and CDR2 SQIVND (reference sequence). Trimming removed 3 bases at V and 2 bases at J, with 13 bases between. Written as DNA, the CDR3 is TGTGCCAGTAGTATGGCAGGGGCCCTTCAAGAGACCCAGTACTTC. As protein: CASSMAGALQETQYF.

This clone was counted between two and nine times. The rearrangement joins TRBV4-3 to TRBJ1-6, with a tentative D call TRBD1 (6 bases). The length of the CDR3 is 15 residues. Trimming took off 5 bases at V and 6 bases at J, with 14 bases between the two ends. Germline CDR1 reads LGHNA; CDR2 reads YSLEER. The CDR3 loop reads CASSVRGARNSPLHF. DNA of the CDR3: TGCGCCAGCAGCGTCCGGGGGGCGCGTAATTCACCCCTCCACTTT.

The V and J genes are TRBV7-8 and TRBJ1-5, with D hard to call. CDR3 size: 15 residues. Trimming removed 3 bases at V and 3 bases at J, with 12 bases between. Germline loops: CDR1 SGHVS, CDR2 FQNEAQ. The CDR3 spells CASSLEGTYNQPQHF. CDR3 nucleotide sequence: TGTGCCAGCAGCTTGGAGGGAACCTACAATCAGCCCCAGCATTTT.

The chain uses TRBV6-5 and TRBJ1-3, with 10 bases lining up with TRBD1. This CDR3 spans 15 amino acids. The germline V gene has CDR1 MNHEY and CDR2 SVGAGI. V was pared by 2 bases and J by 8 bases, with 6 bases of the junction left unmatched. This chain's CDR3 is CASSYRADRGYTIYF. In DNA, the CDR3 is TGTGCCAGCAGTTACCGCGCGGACAGGGGGTACACCATATATTTT.

The genes are TRBV18 and TRBJ1-1; 9 positions match TRBD1. This CDR3 has 16 residues. Trimming took 3 bases from V and 3 from J; bases not matched to a gene: 8. CDR1 and CDR2 from the germline V gene are KGHSH and LQKENI. In DNA form, the CDR3 reads TGTGCCAGCTCACCCCGGACAGGGGTGGGTGACACTGAAGCTTTCTTT. It is translated as CASSPRTGVGDTEAFF.

The chain carries TRBV6-6 and TRBJ2-7; 11 bases are a match to TRBD2. There are 14 residues in the CDR3. Losses at the gene ends were 6 bases for V and 9 bases for J; bases not matched to a gene: 10. Germline V gene data show CDR1 as MNHNY and CDR2 as SVGAGI (reference sequence). CDR3 residues: CASSQGLAELVQYF. For the CDR3, the DNA is TGTGCCAGCAGCCAGGGACTAGCGGAGCTGGTGCAGTACTTC.

The rearrangement uses TRBV9 and TRBJ2-1; perhaps TRBD1 as D (6 bases). The V gene lost 4 bases and the J gene lost 7 bases, with 21 bases spanning the gap. CDR1 and CDR2 (germline): SGDLS, YYNGEE. This CDR3 is built from 16 residues. CDR3 nucleotides: TGTGCCAGCAGCACCTCCCCGTACAGGGTTGGGAATGAGCAGTTCTTC. This sequence encodes CASSTSPYRVGNEQFF.

The rearrangement links TRBV5-1 to TRBJ1-2; the match to TRBD1 covers 8 bases. V shed 5 bases, J shed 10 bases, and the junction held 13 bases outside the gene matches. The germline V gene encodes CDR1 SGHRS and CDR2 YFSETQ. This CDR3 is 14 amino acids long. The CDR3 nucleotides are TGCGCCAGCAGGACGGGGACAGGTTCGACCGACTACACCTTC. It yields the protein CASRTGTGSTDYTF.